The sequence of this TCR beta chain was determined in a study of T-cell memory formation after mild COVID-19. Study-level information: For the most part, TCR clusters were specific to one donor.

TCRdb redid the calling of the 5' RACE reads with MiXCR, one entry per CDR3 protein. The repertoire has under 300,000 distinct CDR3 sequences, around 8% of them found once; the top ten carry roughly 23%. This clonotype was sampled from a young man who had mild COVID-19 (a few samples of this study predate the infection). Cell type and time point are not known. The sequenced material came from PBMCs or a T cell subset sorted from them (not recorded which).

CDR3 sequence (DNA): TGTGCCAGCAGCTTACCAACCCCACAGGCAACTAATGAAAAACTGTTTTTT. It specifies CASSLPTPQATNEKLFF. The chain carries TRBV7-8 and TRBJ1-4; tentative D call: TRBD1 (5 bases). CDR3 length: 17 amino acids. CDR1 is SGHVS, CDR2 FQNEAQ, per germline. V lost 2 bases and J lost 0, with 13 bases in between.